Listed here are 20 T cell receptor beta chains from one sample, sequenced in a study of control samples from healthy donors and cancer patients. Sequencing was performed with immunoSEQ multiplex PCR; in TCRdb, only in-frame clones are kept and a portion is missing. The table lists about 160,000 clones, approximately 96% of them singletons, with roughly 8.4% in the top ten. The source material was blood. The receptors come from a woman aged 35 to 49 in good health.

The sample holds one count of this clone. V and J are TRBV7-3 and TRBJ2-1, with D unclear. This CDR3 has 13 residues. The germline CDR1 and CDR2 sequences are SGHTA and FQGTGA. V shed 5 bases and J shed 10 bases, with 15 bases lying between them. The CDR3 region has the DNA TGTGCCAGCAGCGTAGACCCGACAACCGAGCAGTTCTTC. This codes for CASSVDPTTEQFF.

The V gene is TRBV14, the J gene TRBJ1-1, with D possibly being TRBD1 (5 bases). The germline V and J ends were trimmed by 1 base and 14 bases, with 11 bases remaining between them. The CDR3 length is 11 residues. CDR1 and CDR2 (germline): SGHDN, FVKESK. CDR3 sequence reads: CASSQVEGMFF. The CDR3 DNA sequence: TGTGCCAGCAGCCAAGTAGAGGGGATGTTCTTT.

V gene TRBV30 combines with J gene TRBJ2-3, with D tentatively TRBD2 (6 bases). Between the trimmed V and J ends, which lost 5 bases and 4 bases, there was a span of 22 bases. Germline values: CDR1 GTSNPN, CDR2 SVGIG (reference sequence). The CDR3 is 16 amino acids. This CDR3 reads CAWGNVGGGEADTQYF. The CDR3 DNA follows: TGTGCCTGGGGTAATGTGGGGGGAGGAGAGGCAGATACGCAGTATTTT. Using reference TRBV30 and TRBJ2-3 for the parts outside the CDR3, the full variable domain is SQTIHQWPATLVQPVGSPLSLECTVEGTSNPNLYWYRQAAGRGLQLLFYSVGIGQISSEVPQNLSASRPQDRQFILSSKKLLLSDSGFYLCAWGNVGGGEADTQYFGPGTRLTVL.

CDR3 bases: TGTGCCTGGGGACAGGGGGTTGGTCCCGTTAACTATGGCTACACCTTC. Amino acids: CAWGQGVGPVNYGYTF. This chain uses TRBV30 with TRBJ1-2; 10 bases fit TRBD1. The V gene's germline CDR1 is GTSNPN and CDR2 SVGIG (reference sequence). The CDR3 length is 16 residues. The ends lost 5 bases at V and 1 base at J; junction bases unmatched: 10.

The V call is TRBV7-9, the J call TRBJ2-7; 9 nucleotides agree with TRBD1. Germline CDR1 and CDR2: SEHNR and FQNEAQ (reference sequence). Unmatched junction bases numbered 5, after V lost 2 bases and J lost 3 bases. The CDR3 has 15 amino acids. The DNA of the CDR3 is TGTGCCAGCAGCTTATCGGGACAGGGCCACTACGAGCAGTACTTC. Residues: CASSLSGQGHYEQYF.

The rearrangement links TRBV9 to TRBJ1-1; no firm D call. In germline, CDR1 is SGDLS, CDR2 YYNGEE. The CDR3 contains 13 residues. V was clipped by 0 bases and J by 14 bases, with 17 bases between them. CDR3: CASSVAWRAPIFF. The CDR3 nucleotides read TGTGCCAGCAGCGTAGCTTGGAGAGCGCCGATCTTCTTT.

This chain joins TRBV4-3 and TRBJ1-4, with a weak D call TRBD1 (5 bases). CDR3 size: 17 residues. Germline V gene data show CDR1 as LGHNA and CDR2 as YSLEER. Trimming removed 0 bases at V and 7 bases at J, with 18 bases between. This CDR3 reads CASSQDRQGPFGEKLFF. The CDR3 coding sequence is TGCGCCAGCAGCCAAGATAGGCAGGGCCCCTTTGGTGAAAAACTGTTTTTT.

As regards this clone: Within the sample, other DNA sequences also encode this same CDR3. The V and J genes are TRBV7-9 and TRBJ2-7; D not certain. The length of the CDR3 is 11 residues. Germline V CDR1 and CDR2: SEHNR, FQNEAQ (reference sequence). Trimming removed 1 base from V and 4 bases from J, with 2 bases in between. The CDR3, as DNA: TGTGCCAGCAGCTTAGAATACGAGCAGTACTTC. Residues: CASSLEYEQYF.

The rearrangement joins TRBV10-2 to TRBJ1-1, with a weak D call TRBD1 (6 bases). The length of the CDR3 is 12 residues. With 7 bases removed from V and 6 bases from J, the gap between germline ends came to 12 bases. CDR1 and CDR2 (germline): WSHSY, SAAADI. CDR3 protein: CASTAGVAEAFF. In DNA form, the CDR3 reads TGCGCCAGCACGGCAGGGGTAGCTGAAGCTTTCTTT.

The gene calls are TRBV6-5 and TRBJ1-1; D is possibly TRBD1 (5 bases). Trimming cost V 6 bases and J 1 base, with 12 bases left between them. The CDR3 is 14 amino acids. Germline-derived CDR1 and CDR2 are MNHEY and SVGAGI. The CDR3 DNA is TGTGCCAGCAGCGGGACTGGGACGAACACTGAAGCTTTCTTT. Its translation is CASSGTGTNTEAFF.

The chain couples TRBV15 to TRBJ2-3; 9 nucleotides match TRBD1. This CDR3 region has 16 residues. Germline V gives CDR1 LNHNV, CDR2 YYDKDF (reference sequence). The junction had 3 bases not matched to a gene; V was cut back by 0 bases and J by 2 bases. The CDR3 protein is CATSRDAQGATDTQYF. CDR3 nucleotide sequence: TGTGCCACCAGCAGAGATGCACAGGGGGCCACAGATACGCAGTATTTT.

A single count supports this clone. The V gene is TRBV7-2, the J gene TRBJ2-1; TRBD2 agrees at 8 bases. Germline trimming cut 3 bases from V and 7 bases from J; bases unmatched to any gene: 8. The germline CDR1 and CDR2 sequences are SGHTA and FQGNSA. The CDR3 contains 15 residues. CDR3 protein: CASSFAGGRGNEQFF. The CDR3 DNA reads TGTGCCAGCAGCTTTGCGGGGGGCCGCGGGAATGAGCAGTTCTTC.

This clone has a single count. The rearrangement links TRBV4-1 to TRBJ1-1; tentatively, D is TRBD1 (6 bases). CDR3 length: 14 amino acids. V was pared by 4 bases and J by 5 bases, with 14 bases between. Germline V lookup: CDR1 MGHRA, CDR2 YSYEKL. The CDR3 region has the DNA TGCGCCAGCAGCCCTCGGGAGGGGGGGACTGAAGCTTTCTTT. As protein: CASSPREGGTEAFF.

The CDR3 loop is CASSYSRQGDTEAFF. The CDR3 DNA reads TGTGCCAGCAGTTACTCGAGGCAGGGTGACACTGAAGCTTTCTTT. The chain has TRBV6-2 or TRBV6-3 and TRBJ1-1, with D possibly being TRBD1 (5 bases). Trimming took 0 bases from V and 3 from J, leaving 11 bases between them. Germline CDR1 and CDR2: MNHEY and SVGEGT. The CDR3 is 15 residues long.

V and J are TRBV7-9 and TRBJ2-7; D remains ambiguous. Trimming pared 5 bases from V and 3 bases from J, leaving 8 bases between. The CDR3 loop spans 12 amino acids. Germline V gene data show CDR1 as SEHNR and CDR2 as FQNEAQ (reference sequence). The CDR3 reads CASSSFSYEQYF. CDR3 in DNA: TGTGCCAGCAGCAGCTTTAGCTACGAGCAGTACTTC.

CDR3 sequence reads: CASSIRPEPPGRTEAFF. In nucleotides, the CDR3 is TGTGCCAGTAGTATCCGACCTGAACCCCCAGGGAGGACTGAAGCTTTCTTT. The chain has TRBV19 and TRBJ1-1; D is possibly TRBD1 (5 bases). CDR3 length equals 17 residues. V was pared by 3 bases and J by 5 bases, with 22 bases between. Per germline, CDR1 LNHDA and CDR2 SQIVND (reference sequence).

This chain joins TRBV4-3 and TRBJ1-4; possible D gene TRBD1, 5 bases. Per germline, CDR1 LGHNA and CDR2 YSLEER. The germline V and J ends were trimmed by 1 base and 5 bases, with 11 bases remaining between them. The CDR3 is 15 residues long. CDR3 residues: CASSQGMAGNEKLFF. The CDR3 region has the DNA TGCGCCAGCAGCCAAGGTATGGCAGGGAATGAAAAACTGTTTTTT.

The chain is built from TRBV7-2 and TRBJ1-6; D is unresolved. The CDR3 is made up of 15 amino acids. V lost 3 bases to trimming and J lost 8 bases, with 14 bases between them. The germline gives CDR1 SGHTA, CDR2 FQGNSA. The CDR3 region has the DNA TGTGCCAGCAGCTTCACCCGTCCACTGGATTCACCCCTCCACTTT. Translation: CASSFTRPLDSPLHF.

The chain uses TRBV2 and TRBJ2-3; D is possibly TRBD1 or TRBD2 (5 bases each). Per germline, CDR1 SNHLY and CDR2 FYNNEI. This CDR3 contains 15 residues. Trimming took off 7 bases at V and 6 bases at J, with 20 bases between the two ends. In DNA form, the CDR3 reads TGTGCCAGCAACCGGGACGGCGCTAAGACCGATACGCAGTATTTT. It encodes CASNRDGAKTDTQYF.

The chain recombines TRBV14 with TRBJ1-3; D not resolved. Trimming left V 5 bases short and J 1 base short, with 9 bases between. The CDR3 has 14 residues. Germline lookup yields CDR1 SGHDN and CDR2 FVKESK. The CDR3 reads CASSYSRSGNTIYF. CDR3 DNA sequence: TGTGCCAGCAGCTACAGTCGATCTGGAAACACCATATATTTT. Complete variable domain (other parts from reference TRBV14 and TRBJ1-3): EAGVTQFPSHSVIEKGQTVTLRCDPISGHDNLYWYRRVMGKEIKFLLHFVKESKQDESGMPNNRFLAERTGGTYSTLKVQPAELEDSGVYFCASSYSRSGNTIYFGEGSWLTVV.